These T cell receptor beta chains were read from a single sample in a study of blood T cell repertoires in COVID-19. Method: immunoSEQ multiplex PCR; TCRdb's copy keeps in-frame clones and lacks some. The sample shows 150,000 or so clones, about 82% of them seen only once. The sample was peripheral blood. These receptors originate from a woman aged 60-75 years with acute or convalescent COVID-19. Each CDR3 is given without its conserved first and last residue. Only part of the rows carry a size: once, few, many, or a class if the clone is expanded.

j_gene	v_gene	abundance	CDR3aa
TRBJ2-7	TRBV27	many	ASSSGARGSREQY
TRBJ1-1	TRBV28	.	ASTLYRGLNTEAF
TRBJ1-3	TRBV7-8	.	ASSSREGAGNTIY
TRBJ2-2	TRBV11-3	.	ASSLGTGVSGELF
TRBJ2-7	TRBV29-1	.	SVEVKDRANYEQY
TRBJ1-5	TRBV7-2	once	ASSFSGVGNQPQH
TRBJ2-7	TRBV11-3	.	ASSAYSYEQY
TRBJ2-5	TRBV5-1	.	ASSMNPGKTQY
TRBJ2-2	TRBV28	few	ASSSPPGVTGELF
TRBJ2-5	TRBV11-2	.	ASSSQGHIEETQY
TRBJ2-1	TRBV19	.	ASRFRQGAAPGSYNEQF
TRBJ1-2	TRBV3-1/TRBV3-2	.	ASSQDRGIYGYT
TRBJ2-1	TRBV4-2	.	ASSPGLAGGHSYNEQF
TRBJ2-2	TRBV6-5	.	ASSLQGRSTGELF
TRBJ2-5	TRBV7-9	.	ASSFRTSGGAGETQY
TRBJ2-2	TRBV9	.	ASSLLTGSTGELF
TRBJ2-1	TRBV12-3/TRBV12-4	.	ASSLAQGVEQF
TRBJ1-6	TRBV6-5	once	ASSYRDRGSPLH
TRBJ1-1	TRBV2	.	ASTPWGDEGTEAF
TRBJ2-5	TRBV11-2	.	ASSLVGLRQETQY